The clone carrying this T cell receptor (beta chain) has only a few counts. The PCR ran on 60 Vbeta and 13 Jbeta primers. Assay used: immunoSEQ multiplex PCR; TCRdb lists only in-frame clones, some missing. This repertoire shows about 140,000 clones, roughly 78% found once; its top ten account for about 6.8%. This sample was included in a study of cytomegalovirus exposure and HLA in healthy donors. The specimen was PBMCs. The origin of this receptor is a man aged 40-49 years in good health and CMV-seropositive.

The CDR3 sequence is CASRLRTGGYQPQHF. CDR3 nucleotides: TGTGCCAGCAGACTCAGGACAGGGGGGTATCAGCCCCAGCATTTT. The V gene is TRBV28, the J gene TRBJ1-5; the match to TRBD1 covers 10 bases. CDR1 and CDR2 (germline): MDHEN, SYDVKM. V lost 6 bases and J lost 5; bases outside the gene matches: 7. CDR3 length: 15 residues.